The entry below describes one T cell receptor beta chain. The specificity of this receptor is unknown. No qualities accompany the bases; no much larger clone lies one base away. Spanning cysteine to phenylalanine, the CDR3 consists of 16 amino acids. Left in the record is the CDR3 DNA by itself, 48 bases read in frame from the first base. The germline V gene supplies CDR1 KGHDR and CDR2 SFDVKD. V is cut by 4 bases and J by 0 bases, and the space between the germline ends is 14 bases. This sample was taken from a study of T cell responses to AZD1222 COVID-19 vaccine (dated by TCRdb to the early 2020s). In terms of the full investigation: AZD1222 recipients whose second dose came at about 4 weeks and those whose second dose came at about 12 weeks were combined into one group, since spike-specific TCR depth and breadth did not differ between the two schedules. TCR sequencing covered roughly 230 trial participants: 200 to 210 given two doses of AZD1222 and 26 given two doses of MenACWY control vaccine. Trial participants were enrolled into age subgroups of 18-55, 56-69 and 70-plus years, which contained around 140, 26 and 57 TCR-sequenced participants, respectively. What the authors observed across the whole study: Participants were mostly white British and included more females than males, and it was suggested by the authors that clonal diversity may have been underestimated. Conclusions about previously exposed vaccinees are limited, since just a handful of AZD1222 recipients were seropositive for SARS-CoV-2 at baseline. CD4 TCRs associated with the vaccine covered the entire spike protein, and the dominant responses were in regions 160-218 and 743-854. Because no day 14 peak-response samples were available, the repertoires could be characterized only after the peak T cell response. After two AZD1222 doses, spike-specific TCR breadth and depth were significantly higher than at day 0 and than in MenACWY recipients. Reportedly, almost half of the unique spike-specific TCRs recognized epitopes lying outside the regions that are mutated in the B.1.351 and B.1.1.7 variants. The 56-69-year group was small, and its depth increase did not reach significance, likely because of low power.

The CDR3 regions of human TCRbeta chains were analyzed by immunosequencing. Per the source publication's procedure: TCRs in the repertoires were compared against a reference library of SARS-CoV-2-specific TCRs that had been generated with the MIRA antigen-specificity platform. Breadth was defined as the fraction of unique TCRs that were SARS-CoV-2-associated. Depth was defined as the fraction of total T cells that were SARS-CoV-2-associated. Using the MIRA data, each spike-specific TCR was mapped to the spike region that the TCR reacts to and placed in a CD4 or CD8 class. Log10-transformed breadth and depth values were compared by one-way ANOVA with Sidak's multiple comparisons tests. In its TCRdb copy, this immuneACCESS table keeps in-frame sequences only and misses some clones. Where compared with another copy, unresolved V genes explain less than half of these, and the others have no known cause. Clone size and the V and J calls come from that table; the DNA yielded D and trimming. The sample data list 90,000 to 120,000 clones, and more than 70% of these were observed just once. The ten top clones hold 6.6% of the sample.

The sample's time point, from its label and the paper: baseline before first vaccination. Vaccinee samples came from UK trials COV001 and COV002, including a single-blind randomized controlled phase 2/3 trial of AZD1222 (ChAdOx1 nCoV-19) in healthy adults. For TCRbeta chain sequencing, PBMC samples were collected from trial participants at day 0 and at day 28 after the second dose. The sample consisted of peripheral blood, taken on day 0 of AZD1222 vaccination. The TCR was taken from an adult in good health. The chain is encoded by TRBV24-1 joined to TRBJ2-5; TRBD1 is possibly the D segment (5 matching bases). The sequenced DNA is TGTGCCACCAGTGACCCAAGGCGACAGAACCAAGAGACCCAGTACTTC. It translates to CATSDPRRQNQETQYF.